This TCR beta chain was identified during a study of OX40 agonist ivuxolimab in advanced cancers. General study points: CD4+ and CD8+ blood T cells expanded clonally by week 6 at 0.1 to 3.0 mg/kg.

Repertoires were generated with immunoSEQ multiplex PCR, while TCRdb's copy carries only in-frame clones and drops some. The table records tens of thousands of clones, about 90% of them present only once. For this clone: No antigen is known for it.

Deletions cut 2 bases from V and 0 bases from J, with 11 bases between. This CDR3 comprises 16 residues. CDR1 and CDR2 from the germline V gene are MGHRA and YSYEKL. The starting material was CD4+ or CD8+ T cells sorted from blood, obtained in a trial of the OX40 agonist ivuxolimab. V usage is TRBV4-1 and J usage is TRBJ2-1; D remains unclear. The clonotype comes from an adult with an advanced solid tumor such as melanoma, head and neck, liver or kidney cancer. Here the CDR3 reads CASSQYTVNSYNEQFF. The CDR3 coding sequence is TGCGCCAGCAGCCAATATACCGTAAACTCCTACAATGAGCAGTTCTTC.